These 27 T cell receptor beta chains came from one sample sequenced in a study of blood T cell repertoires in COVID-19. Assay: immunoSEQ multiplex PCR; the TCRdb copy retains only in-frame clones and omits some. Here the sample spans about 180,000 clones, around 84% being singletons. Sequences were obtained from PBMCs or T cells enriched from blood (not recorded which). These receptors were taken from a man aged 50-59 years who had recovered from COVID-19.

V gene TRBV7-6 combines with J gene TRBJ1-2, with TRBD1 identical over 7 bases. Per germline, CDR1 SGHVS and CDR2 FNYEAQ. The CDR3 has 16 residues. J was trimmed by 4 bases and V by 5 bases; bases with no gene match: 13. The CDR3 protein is CASSRLQGKVGYGYTF. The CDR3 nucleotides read TGTGCCAGCAGCCGGCTACAGGGGAAGGTTGGCTATGGCTACACCTTC.

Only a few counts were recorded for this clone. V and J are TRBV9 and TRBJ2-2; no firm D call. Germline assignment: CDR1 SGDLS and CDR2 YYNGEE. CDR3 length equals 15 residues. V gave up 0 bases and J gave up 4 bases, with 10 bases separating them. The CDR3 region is CASSVVSSGTGELFF. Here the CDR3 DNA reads TGTGCCAGCAGCGTAGTGTCGTCGGGCACCGGGGAGCTGTTTTTT. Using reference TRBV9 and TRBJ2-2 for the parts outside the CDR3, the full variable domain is DSGVTQTPKHLITATGQRVTLRCSPRSGDLSVYWYQQSLDQGLQFLIQYYNGEERAKGNILERFSAQQFPDLHSELNLSSLELGDSALYFCASSVVSSGTGELFFGEGSRLTVL.

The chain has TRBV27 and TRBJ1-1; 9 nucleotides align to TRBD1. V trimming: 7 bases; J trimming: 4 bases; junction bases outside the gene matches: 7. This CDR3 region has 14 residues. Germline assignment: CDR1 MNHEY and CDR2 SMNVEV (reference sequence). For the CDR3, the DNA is TGTGCCAGCATGATGGGACAGGGATTCACTGAAGCTTTCTTT. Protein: CASMMGQGFTEAFF.

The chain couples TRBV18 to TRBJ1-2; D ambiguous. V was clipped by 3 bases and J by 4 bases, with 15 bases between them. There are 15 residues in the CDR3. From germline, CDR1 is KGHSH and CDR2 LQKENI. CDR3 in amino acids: CASSPDSFGLYGYTF. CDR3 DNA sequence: TGTGCCAGCTCACCTGACTCTTTCGGCCTCTATGGCTACACCTTC.

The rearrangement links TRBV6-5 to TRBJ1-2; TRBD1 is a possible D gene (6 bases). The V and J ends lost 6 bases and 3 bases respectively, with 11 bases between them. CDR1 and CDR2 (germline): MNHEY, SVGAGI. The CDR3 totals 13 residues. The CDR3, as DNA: TGTGCCAGCAGCCGACAGGTGTACTATGGCTACACCTTC. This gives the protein CASSRQVYYGYTF.

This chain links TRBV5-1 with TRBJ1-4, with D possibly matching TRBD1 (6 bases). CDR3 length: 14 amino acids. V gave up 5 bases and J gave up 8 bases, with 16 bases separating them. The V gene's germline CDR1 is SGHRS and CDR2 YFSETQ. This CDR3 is CASSQGYGSEKLFF. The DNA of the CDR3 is TGCGCCAGCAGTCAGGGGTACGGTTCGGAAAAACTGTTTTTT.

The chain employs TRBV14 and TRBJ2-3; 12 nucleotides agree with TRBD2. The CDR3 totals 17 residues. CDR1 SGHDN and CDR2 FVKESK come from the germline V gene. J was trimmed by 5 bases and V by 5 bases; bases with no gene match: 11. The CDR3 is CASSSPLAGGFGDTQYF. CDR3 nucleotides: TGTGCCAGCAGCTCCCCCCTAGCGGGGGGGTTCGGAGATACGCAGTATTTT.

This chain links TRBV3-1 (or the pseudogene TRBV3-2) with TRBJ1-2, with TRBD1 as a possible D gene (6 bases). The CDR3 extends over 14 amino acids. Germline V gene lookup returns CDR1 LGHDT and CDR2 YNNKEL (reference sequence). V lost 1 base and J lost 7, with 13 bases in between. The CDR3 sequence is CASSQVSGAGGYTF. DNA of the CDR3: TGTGCCAGCAGCCAAGTATCAGGGGCAGGTGGCTACACCTTC.

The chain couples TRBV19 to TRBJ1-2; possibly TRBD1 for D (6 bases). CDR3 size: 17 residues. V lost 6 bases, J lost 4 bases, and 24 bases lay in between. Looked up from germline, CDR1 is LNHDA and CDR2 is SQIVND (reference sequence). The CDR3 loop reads CASRNSETGYFGYGYTF. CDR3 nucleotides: TGTGCCAGTAGGAACTCAGAGACAGGATACTTTGGCTATGGCTACACCTTC.

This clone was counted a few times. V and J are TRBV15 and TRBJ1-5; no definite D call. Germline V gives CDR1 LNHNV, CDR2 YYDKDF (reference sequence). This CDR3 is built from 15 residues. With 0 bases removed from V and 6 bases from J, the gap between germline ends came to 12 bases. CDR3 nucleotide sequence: TGTGCCACCAGCAGAGATTCGGTTCCCGGTCAGCCCCAGCATTTT. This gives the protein CATSRDSVPGQPQHF.

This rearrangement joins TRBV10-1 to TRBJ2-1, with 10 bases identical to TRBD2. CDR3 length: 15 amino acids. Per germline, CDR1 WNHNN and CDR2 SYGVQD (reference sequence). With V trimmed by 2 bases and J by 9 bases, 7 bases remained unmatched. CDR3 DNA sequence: TGCGCCAGCAGTGAGGCTGGGACTAGCGTTGGTGAGCAGTTCTTC. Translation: CASSEAGTSVGEQFF.

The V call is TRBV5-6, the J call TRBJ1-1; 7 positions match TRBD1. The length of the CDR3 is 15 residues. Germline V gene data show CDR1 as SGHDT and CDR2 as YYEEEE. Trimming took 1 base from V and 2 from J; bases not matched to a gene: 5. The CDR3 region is CASSLLDRVNTEAFF. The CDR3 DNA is TGTGCCAGCAGCTTGTTAGACAGGGTAAACACTGAAGCTTTCTTT.

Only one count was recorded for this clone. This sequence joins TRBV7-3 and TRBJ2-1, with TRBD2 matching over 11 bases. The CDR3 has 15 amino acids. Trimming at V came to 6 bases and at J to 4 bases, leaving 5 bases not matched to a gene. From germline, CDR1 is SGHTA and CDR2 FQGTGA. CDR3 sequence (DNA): TGTGCCAGCAGACTGGGACTAGCGGAATACAATGAGCAGTTCTTC. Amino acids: CASRLGLAEYNEQFF.

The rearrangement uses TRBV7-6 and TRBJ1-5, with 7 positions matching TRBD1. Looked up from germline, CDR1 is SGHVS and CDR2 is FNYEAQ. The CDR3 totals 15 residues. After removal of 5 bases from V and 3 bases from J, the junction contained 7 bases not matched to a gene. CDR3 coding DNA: TGTGCCAGCAGCGCGGCGGGACAGAACAATCAGCCCCAGCATTTT. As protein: CASSAAGQNNQPQHF.

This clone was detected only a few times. This CDR3 is CASSLGGTGGTEAFF. Written as DNA, the CDR3 is TGTGCCAGCAGCTTAGGCGGGACAGGGGGGACTGAAGCTTTCTTT. The chain has TRBV7-2 and TRBJ1-1; TRBD1 aligns across 11 bases. The CDR3 is 15 residues long. The V segment lost 1 base and the J segment 5 bases; nucleotides outside the gene matches: 3. Germline assignment: CDR1 SGHTA and CDR2 FQGNSA.

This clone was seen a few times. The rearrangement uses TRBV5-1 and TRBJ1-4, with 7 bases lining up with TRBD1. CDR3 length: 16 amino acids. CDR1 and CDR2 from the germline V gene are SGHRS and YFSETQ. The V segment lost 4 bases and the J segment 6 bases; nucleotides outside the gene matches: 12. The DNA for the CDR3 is TGCGCCAGCAGCGGATCTCGACAGGGTCGCGATGAAAAACTGTTTTTT. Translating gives CASSGSRQGRDEKLFF. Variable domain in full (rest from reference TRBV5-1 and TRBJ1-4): KAGVTQTPRYLIKTRGQQVTLSCSPISGHRSVSWYQQTPGQGLQFLFEYFSETQRNKGNFPGRFSGRQFSNSRSEMNVSTLELGDSALYLCASSGSRQGRDEKLFFGSGTQLSVL.

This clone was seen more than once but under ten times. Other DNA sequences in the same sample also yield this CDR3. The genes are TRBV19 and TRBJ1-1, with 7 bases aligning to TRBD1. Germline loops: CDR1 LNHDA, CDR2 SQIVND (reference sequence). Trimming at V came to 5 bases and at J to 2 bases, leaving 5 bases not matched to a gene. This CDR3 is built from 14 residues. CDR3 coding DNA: TGTGCCAGTAGTTCCGGGACAGCTAACACTGAAGCTTTCTTT. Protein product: CASSSGTANTEAFF.

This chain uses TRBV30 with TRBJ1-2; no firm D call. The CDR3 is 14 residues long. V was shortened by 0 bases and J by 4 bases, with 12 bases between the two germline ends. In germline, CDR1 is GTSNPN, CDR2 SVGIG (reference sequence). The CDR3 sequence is CAWSVKGSGYGYTF. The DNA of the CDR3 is TGTGCCTGGAGTGTTAAGGGAAGCGGCTATGGCTACACCTTC.

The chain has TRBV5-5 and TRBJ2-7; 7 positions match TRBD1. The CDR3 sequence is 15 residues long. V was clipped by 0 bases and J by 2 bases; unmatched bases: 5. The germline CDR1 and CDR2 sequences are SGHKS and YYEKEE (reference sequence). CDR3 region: CASSLGLTGAYEQYF. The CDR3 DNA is TGTGCCAGCAGCTTGGGGCTTACAGGGGCCTACGAGCAGTACTTC.

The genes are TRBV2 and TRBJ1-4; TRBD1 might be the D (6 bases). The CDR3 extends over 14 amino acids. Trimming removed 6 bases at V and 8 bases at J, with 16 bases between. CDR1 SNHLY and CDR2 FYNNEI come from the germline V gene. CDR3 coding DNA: TGTGCCAGCAGGGTCCGACAGGTCGCGGAAAAACTGTTTTTT. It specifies CASRVRQVAEKLFF.

This CDR3 is CASSRDNSPLHF. CDR3 bases: TGTGCCAGCAGCCGAGATAATTCACCCCTCCACTTT. V and J are TRBV2 and TRBJ1-6; D is unresolved. CDR3 length: 12 residues. Per germline, CDR1 SNHLY and CDR2 FYNNEI. Trimming removed 6 bases at V and 5 bases at J, with 5 bases between.

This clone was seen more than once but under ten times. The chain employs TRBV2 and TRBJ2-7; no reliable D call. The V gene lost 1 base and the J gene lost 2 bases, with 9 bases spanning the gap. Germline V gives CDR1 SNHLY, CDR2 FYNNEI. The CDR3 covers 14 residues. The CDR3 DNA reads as TGTGCCAGCAGTGAAGTCTGGCAGGCCTACGAGCAGTACTTC. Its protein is CASSEVWQAYEQYF. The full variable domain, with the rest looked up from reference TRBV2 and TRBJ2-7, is EPEVTQTPSHQVTQMGQEVILRCVPISNHLYFYWYRQILGQKVEFLVSFYNNEISEKSEIFDDQFSVERPDGSNFTLKIRSTKLEDSAMYFCASSEVWQAYEQYFGPGTRLTVT.

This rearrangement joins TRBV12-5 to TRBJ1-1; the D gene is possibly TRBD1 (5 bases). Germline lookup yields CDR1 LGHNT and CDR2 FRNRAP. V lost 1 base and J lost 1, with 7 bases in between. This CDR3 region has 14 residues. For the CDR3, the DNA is TGTGCTAGTGGTTTGGGCGGGGGGAACACTGAAGCTTTCTTT. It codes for CASGLGGGNTEAFF.

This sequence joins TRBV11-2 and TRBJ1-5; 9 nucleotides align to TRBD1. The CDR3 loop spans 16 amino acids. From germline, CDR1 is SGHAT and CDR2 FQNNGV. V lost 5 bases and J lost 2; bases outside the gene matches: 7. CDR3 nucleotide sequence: TGTGCCAGCAGCCCTACCACAGGGGGCGGCAATCAGCCCCAGCATTTT. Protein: CASSPTTGGGNQPQHF.

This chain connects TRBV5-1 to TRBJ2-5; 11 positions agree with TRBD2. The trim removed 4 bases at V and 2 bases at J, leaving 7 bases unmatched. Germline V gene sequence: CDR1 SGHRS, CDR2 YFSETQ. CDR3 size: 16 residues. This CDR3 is CASSGSSGGPQETQYF. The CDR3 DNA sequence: TGCGCCAGCAGCGGATCTAGCGGGGGGCCACAAGAGACCCAGTACTTC.

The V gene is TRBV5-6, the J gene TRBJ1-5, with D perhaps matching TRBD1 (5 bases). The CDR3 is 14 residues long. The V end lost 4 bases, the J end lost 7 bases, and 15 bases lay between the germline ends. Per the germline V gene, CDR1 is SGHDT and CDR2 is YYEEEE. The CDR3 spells CASSSNQGIQPQHF. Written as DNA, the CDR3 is TGTGCCAGCAGCAGCAACCAGGGAATACAGCCCCAGCATTTT. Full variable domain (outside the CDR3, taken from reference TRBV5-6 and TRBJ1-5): DAGVTQSPTHLIKTRGQQVTLRCSPKSGHDTVSWYQQALGQGPQFIFQYYEEEERQRGNFPDRFSGHQFPNYSSELNVNALLLGDSALYLCASSSNQGIQPQHFGDGTRLSIL.

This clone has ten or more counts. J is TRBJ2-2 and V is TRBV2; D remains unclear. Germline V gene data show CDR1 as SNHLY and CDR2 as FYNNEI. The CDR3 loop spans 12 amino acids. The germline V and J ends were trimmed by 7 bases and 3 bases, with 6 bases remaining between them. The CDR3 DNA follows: TGTGCCAGCACACCGGACACCGGGGAGCTGTTTTTT. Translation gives CASTPDTGELFF. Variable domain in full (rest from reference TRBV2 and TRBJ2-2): EPEVTQTPSHQVTQMGQEVILRCVPISNHLYFYWYRQILGQKVEFLVSFYNNEISEKSEIFDDQFSVERPDGSNFTLKIRSTKLEDSAMYFCASTPDTGELFFGEGSRLTVL.